Presented here are 24 T cell receptor beta chains from one specimen sequenced in a study of T cells in Graves' hyperthyroidism and ophthalmopathy. RNA transcripts gave rise to amplified TCR beta CDR3 regions. The primer set for the first-round RT-PCR of the TCR CDR3 was HTBI. TCRdb re-called the multiplex PCR reads with MiXCR, one entry per CDR3 protein. The data show 300,000 to 500,000 distinct CDR3 sequences, roughly 13% seen once. The sequencing sample was made of blood. The receptors here all came from a man aged 50-59 years with Graves' ophthalmopathy.

This clonotype showed up many times. CDR3 in DNA: TGTGCCAGCAGATTCGCCAGGGACAGATACGAGCAGTACTTC. It yields the protein CASRFARDRYEQYF. V usage is TRBV6-1 and J usage is TRBJ2-7, with 7 nucleotides matching TRBD1. V lost 6 bases, J lost 4 bases, and 9 bases stayed unmatched. CDR3 length: 14 amino acids. The germline CDR1 and CDR2 sequences are MNHNS and SASEGT.

This rearrangement joins TRBV5-1 to TRBJ2-5; 12 nucleotides line up with TRBD2. Trimming at V came to 4 bases and at J to 4 bases, leaving 2 bases not matched to a gene. This CDR3 has 14 residues. The germline V gene has CDR1 SGHRS and CDR2 YFSETQ. The CDR3, as DNA: TGCGCCAGCAGCAGGACTAGCGGGGCAGAGACCCAGTACTTC. It specifies CASSRTSGAETQYF. The full variable domain, completed using reference TRBV5-1 and TRBJ2-5, is KAGVTQTPRYLIKTRGQQVTLSCSPISGHRSVSWYQQTPGQGLQFLFEYFSETQRNKGNFPGRFSGRQFSNSRSEMNVSTLELGDSALYLCASSRTSGAETQYFGPGTRLLVL.

The chain is built from TRBV18 and TRBJ2-7, with TRBD2 identical over 14 bases. After removal of 3 bases from V and 5 bases from J, the junction contained 6 bases not matched to a gene. The V gene's germline CDR1 is KGHSH and CDR2 LQKENI. This CDR3 has 16 amino acids. The CDR3 DNA follows: TGTGCCAGCTCACCGGGACTAGCGGGAGCGGGAAACGAGCAGTACTTC. This sequence encodes CASSPGLAGAGNEQYF.

This clonotype was recorded many times. This chain uses TRBV11-3 with TRBJ2-2, with TRBD1 as a possible D gene (6 bases). The CDR3 is made up of 18 amino acids. The germline gives CDR1 SGHNT, CDR2 YENEEA. V was clipped by 0 bases and J by 4 bases, with 18 bases between them. CDR3 coding DNA: TGTGCCAGCAGCTTAGATAGGATGGGCCAGGGGTCCACCGGGGAGCTGTTTTTT. Protein sequence: CASSLDRMGQGSTGELFF. Supplemented by reference TRBV11-3 and TRBJ2-2, the full variable domain reads EAGVVQSPRYKIIEKKQPVAFWCNPISGHNTLYWYLQNLGQGPELLIRYENEEAVDDSQLPKDRFSAERLKGVDSTLKIQPAELGDSAVYLCASSLDRMGQGSTGELFFGEGSRLTVL.

This clonotype was seen ten or more times. This chain joins TRBV5-1 and TRBJ1-5; D unclear. The CDR3 is 15 amino acids. Germline assignment: CDR1 SGHRS and CDR2 YFSETQ. V was clipped by 0 bases and J by 1 base, with 8 bases between them. CDR3 bases: TGCGCCAGCAGCTTGGTCCCAGAGAGCAATCAGCCCCAGCATTTT. Translation gives CASSLVPESNQPQHF. Supplemented by reference TRBV5-1 and TRBJ1-5, the full variable domain reads KAGVTQTPRYLIKTRGQQVTLSCSPISGHRSVSWYQQTPGQGLQFLFEYFSETQRNKGNFPGRFSGRQFSNSRSEMNVSTLELGDSALYLCASSLVPESNQPQHFGDGTRLSIL.

The J gene is TRBJ1-3, the V gene TRBV20-1, with D maybe TRBD1 (6 bases). Germline lookup yields CDR1 DFQATT and CDR2 SNEGSKA (reference sequence). This CDR3 spans 13 amino acids. V was trimmed by 2 bases and J by 9 bases, leaving 14 bases between them. CDR3 bases: TGCAGTGCTAGAAGGGGGGGGGAAATCACCATATATTTT. Residues: CSARRGGEITIYF.

This rearrangement joins TRBV6-1 to TRBJ2-3; D unresolved. The CDR3 length is 13 residues. CDR1 and CDR2 (germline): MNHNS, SASEGT. V was clipped by 2 bases and J by 1 base, with 4 bases between them. CDR3 in DNA: TGTGCCAGCAGTGAATATGGCACAGATACGCAGTATTTT. Amino acids: CASSEYGTDTQYF.

The sample holds a few counts of this clonotype. The gene calls are TRBV19 and TRBJ1-4; 11 nucleotides line up with TRBD1. The CDR3 extends over 17 amino acids. Germline CDR1 and CDR2: LNHDA and SQIVND (reference sequence). J gave up 8 bases and V 9 bases, and 17 bases lay outside the gene matches. CDR3 loop: CASALHKTGTGGEKLFF. The CDR3 nucleotides read TGTGCCAGCGCCTTACACAAAACCGGGACAGGGGGAGAAAAACTGTTTTTT. The entire variable domain, with the rest obtained from reference TRBV19 and TRBJ1-4, is as follows: DGGITQSPKYLFRKEGQNVTLSCEQNLNHDAMYWYRQDPGQGLRLIYYSQIVNDFQKGDIAEGYSVSREKKESFPLTVTSAQKNPTAFYLCASALHKTGTGGEKLFFGSGTQLSVL.

This clonotype was seen a handful of times. The chain joins TRBV2 to TRBJ2-7; 8 bases are shared with TRBD2. Germline assignment: CDR1 SNHLY and CDR2 FYNNEI. V gave up 6 bases and J gave up 2 bases; unmatched junction bases: 3. The CDR3 is 13 amino acids. The CDR3 sequence: CASRREGAYEQYF. Written as DNA, the CDR3 is TGTGCCAGCAGACGGGAGGGTGCCTACGAGCAGTACTTC.

This clonotype was observed at least ten times. The chain has TRBV27 and TRBJ2-7; 8 bases match TRBD1. The CDR3 loop spans 15 amino acids. V lost 5 bases, J lost 3 bases, and 9 bases stayed unmatched. The V gene's germline CDR1 is MNHEY and CDR2 SMNVEV (reference sequence). Written as DNA, the CDR3 is TGTGCCAGCAGTGCCTCCGGGACAGGTAGCTACGAGCAGTACTTC. Protein: CASSASGTGSYEQYF.

This clonotype was seen at least ten times. The chain has TRBV11-1 and TRBJ2-4; a possible D gene is TRBD1 (7 bases). V lost 0 bases, J lost 0 bases, and 18 bases lay in between. The CDR3 has 19 residues. Germline V gene lookup returns CDR1 SGHAT and CDR2 FQDESV (reference sequence). CDR3 sequence: CASSLAGISRGEAKNIQYF. CDR3 coding DNA: TGTGCCAGCAGCTTAGCGGGCATATCCAGGGGGGAAGCCAAAAACATTCAGTACTTC.

This clonotype came up a few times. This chain links TRBV5-1 with TRBJ2-5, with TRBD2 as a possible D gene (6 bases). Trimming took 0 bases from V and 0 from J, leaving 12 bases between them. Germline values: CDR1 SGHRS, CDR2 YFSETQ. This CDR3 region has 16 residues. The CDR3 spells CASSLVWGEYQETQYF. The CDR3 DNA is TGCGCCAGCAGCTTGGTATGGGGGGAGTACCAAGAGACCCAGTACTTC.

The rearrangement links TRBV27 to TRBJ1-5; 9 bases are shared with TRBD1. CDR3 length: 14 residues. CDR1 is MNHEY and CDR2 is SMNVEV in the germline V gene (reference sequence). The J segment lost 4 bases and the V segment lost 6 bases, leaving 4 bases of the junction unmatched. The CDR3 DNA sequence: TGTGCCAGCAGGCCTGACAGGGGGAATCAGCCCCAGCATTTT. Encoded protein: CASRPDRGNQPQHF.

This clonotype was detected many times. The chain's CDR3 is CASSLGGRSTDTQYF. DNA for the CDR3: TGCGCCAGCAGCTTAGGCGGGCGGAGCACAGATACGCAGTATTTT. This chain joins TRBV5-1 and TRBJ2-3; tentative D call: TRBD2 (5 bases). V lost 2 bases and J lost 0, with 10 bases in between. The germline gives CDR1 SGHRS, CDR2 YFSETQ. The CDR3 contains 15 residues.

This clonotype has a handful of counts. The junction departs from the called germline gene at one end, perhaps through a read error. The chain is built from TRBV5-1 and TRBJ2-2, with D maybe TRBD1 (5 bases). From germline, CDR1 is SGHRS and CDR2 YFSETQ. This CDR3 is 14 amino acids long. CDR3 nucleotides: TGCGCCAGCAGCGGCAACACAGGACCCGGTGAGCTGTTTTTT. Translating it yields CASSGNTGPGELFF.

In its sample, this clonotype was seen many times. The rearrangement joins TRBV7-2 to TRBJ2-1; 15 nucleotides line up with TRBD2. Germline values: CDR1 SGHTA, CDR2 FQGNSA. The junction had 12 bases not matched to a gene; V was cut back by 5 bases and J by 7 bases. This CDR3 region has 18 residues. CDR3 residues: CASSKGTSGRRLGNEQFF. The DNA for the CDR3 is TGTGCCAGCAGCAAAGGGACTAGCGGGAGGAGATTGGGAAATGAGCAGTTCTTC.

There are many counts of this clonotype. The J gene is TRBJ2-7, the V gene TRBV20-1; a possible D gene is TRBD1 (5 bases). The CDR3 covers 13 residues. The germline gives CDR1 DFQATT, CDR2 SNEGSKA (reference sequence). V was clipped by 0 bases and J by 4 bases, with 10 bases between them. CDR3 sequence reads: CSARDGAGYEQYF. The CDR3 DNA sequence: TGCAGTGCTAGAGATGGGGCAGGTTACGAGCAGTACTTC.

There are a few counts of this clonotype. The V gene is TRBV19, the J gene TRBJ2-5, with D unresolved. V was cut by 5 bases and J by 7 bases, with 14 bases left in between. The CDR3 is 13 amino acids. Germline-derived CDR1 and CDR2 are LNHDA and SQIVND (reference sequence). CDR3: CASSPGPLTTQYF. Written as DNA, the CDR3 is TGTGCCAGTAGTCCCGGGCCACTAACGACCCAGTACTTC.

At least ten counts were recorded for this clonotype. The chain joins TRBV20-1 to TRBJ2-7, with 7 bases matching TRBD1. The trim removed 6 bases at V and 4 bases at J, leaving 12 bases unmatched. This CDR3 region has 14 residues. Per the germline V gene, CDR1 is DFQATT and CDR2 is SNEGSKA (reference sequence). As DNA, the CDR3 is TGCAGTGCAGAAGGCAGGGGGAGAGGGTACGAGCAGTACTTC. Its protein is CSAEGRGRGYEQYF.

This clonotype was recorded a few times. J is TRBJ2-2 and V is TRBV19; TRBD1 matches 9 bases. The CDR3 totals 16 residues. Per the germline V gene, CDR1 is LNHDA and CDR2 is SQIVND (reference sequence). Trimming cost V 3 bases and J 6 bases; bases outside gene matches: 8. CDR3 sequence (DNA): TGTGCCAGTAGTATTACCGGGACAGGGATGTCCGGGGAGCTGTTTTTT. This sequence encodes CASSITGTGMSGELFF.

At least ten counts were recorded for this clonotype. The rearrangement uses TRBV5-6 and TRBJ2-1, with a possible D match to TRBD2 (6 bases). The germline V and J ends were trimmed by 7 bases and 10 bases, with 18 bases remaining between them. Germline V gives CDR1 SGHDT, CDR2 YYEEEE. This CDR3 region has 13 residues. Here the CDR3 DNA reads TGTGCCAGCCGCAGACTAGGGGACGGCGAGCAGTTCTTC. Protein product: CASRRLGDGEQFF.

This clonotype has more than one count but fewer than ten. The chain joins TRBV5-5 to TRBJ2-5, with TRBD1 as a possible D gene (5 bases). From germline, CDR1 is SGHKS and CDR2 YYEKEE (reference sequence). The CDR3 is made up of 13 amino acids. V was trimmed by 3 bases and J by 1 base, leaving 7 bases between them. The CDR3: CASSSGIQETQYF. In DNA form, the CDR3 reads TGTGCCAGCAGCTCAGGGATCCAAGAGACCCAGTACTTC.

The table lists this clonotype with many counts. V gene TRBV7-9 combines with J gene TRBJ1-2; the D gene is possibly TRBD1 (6 bases). Per germline, CDR1 SEHNR and CDR2 FQNEAQ (reference sequence). Trimming left V 0 bases short and J 4 bases short, with 12 bases between. CDR3 length equals 15 residues. CDR3 region: CASSLADRNRYGYTF. The CDR3 DNA is TGTGCCAGCAGCTTAGCGGACAGAAACCGCTATGGCTACACCTTC.

This rearrangement joins TRBV2 to TRBJ2-7; a possible D gene is TRBD2 (5 bases). CDR1 is SNHLY and CDR2 is FYNNEI in the germline V gene. CDR3 length equals 13 residues. V lost 0 bases to trimming and J lost 7 bases, with 10 bases between them. CDR3 in DNA: TGTGCCAGCAGTGAAGCGCGGACGGGGGAGCAGTACTTC. Translation gives CASSEARTGEQYF.